The rows below give T cell receptor beta chains drawn from one sample of a study of patients and donors after allogeneic stem cell transplantation. TCRdb reprocessed the RT-PCR reads via MiXCR and lists one record per CDR3 protein. The sample has roughly 960,000 distinct CDR3 sequences, over 15% seen once; the top ten hold roughly 6.4%. Sequenced sample: blood, either unsorted or a sorted T cell fraction (not recorded which). The receptor set was obtained from a human donor who was either an allogeneic HSCT recipient or a stem cell or donor lymphocyte infusion donor (not recorded which). It is not recorded whose cells these are; they may come from a transplant donor. CDR3s include the opening cysteine and the closing phenylalanine or tryptophan. The order of the fields is J gene, clone size, V gene, D gene, CDR3 DNA, CDR3 protein. A D gene is named only where the DNA matches it firmly. Size is stated for part of the rows, as once, few or many counts, or as a class when the clone is expanded.

>TRBJ2-2|many|TRBV7-2|NA
TGTGCCAGCAGCTTAGCGATCTCTGAGGCCGGGGAGCTGTTTTTT
CASSLAISEAGELFF
>TRBJ1-4|NA|TRBV5-6|TRBD1
TGTGCCAGCAGCTTCCGACAGGGGGTTTTTGAGGAAAAACTGTTTTTT
CASSFRQGVFEEKLFF
>TRBJ1-1|NA|TRBV29-1|NA
TGCAGCGTTGAGACAGTTGCAATGAACACTGAAGCTTTCTTT
CSVETVAMNTEAFF
>TRBJ1-5|NA|TRBV4-1|NA
TGCGCCAGCAGCCCCACACGCGGTCGCAATCAGCCCCAGCATTTT
CASSPTRGRNQPQHF
>TRBJ2-1|NA|TRBV25-1|NA
TGTGCCAGCAGTGAACCCGACAGAGACTACAATGAGCAGTTCTTC
CASSEPDRDYNEQFF
>TRBJ2-2|few|TRBV12-3/TRBV12-4|NA
TGTGCCAGCAGTCCTCCCTTTTGGGGGCCGGGGACCGGGGAGCTGTTTTTT
CASSPPFWGPGTGELFF
>TRBJ2-5|few|TRBV4-2|NA
TGTGCCAGCAGCCAAGAGGGTCGGACAGTCCAAGAGACCCAGTACTTC
CASSQEGRTVQETQYF
>TRBJ2-7|NA|TRBV12-3/TRBV12-4|NA
TGTGCCAGCAGGGCGACCGGGACCGGCTACGAGCAGTACTTC
CASRATGTGYEQYF
>TRBJ1-2|few|TRBV4-3|NA
TGCGCCAGCAGCCAAGATGGGGCAGGCTATGGCTACACCTTC
CASSQDGAGYGYTF
>TRBJ2-2|many|TRBV2|NA
TGTGCCAGCAGTGAAACAGGGATCACCTTCACCGGGGAGCTGTTTTTT
CASSETGITFTGELFF
>TRBJ2-7|few|TRBV6-2/TRBV6-3|TRBD2
TGTGCCAGCAGCATTCTAGCGGCCGGTGAGCAGTACTTC
CASSILAAGEQYF
>TRBJ1-1|few|TRBV6-1|NA
TGTGCCAGCTCAGTCATCACAGGGACTGAAGCTTTCTTT
CASSVITGTEAFF
>TRBJ2-5|few|TRBV5-1|NA
TGCGCCAGCAGCTCTCTCCTCCTAGAGACCCAGTACTTC
CASSSLLLETQYF
>TRBJ2-3|NA|TRBV10-3|TRBD1
TGTGCCATCAGTGTACAGGGGAGAACAGATACGCAGTATTTT
CAISVQGRTDTQYF
>TRBJ2-1|NA|TRBV5-1|NA
TGCGCCAGCAGCTTGAAGCCAGTCGGCTTTTTGGGCGATGAGCAGTTCTTC
CASSLKPVGFLGDEQFF
>TRBJ2-3|few|TRBV5-6|NA
TGTGCCAGCAGCCCCGGGGACAACAGACCCTACACAGATACGCAGTATTTT
CASSPGDNRPYTDTQYF
>TRBJ1-2|NA|TRBV7-9|NA
TGTGCCAGCAGCTTAGAGGTCAGGGGTTGCGGCTACACCTTC
CASSLEVRGCGYTF
>TRBJ2-1|few|TRBV19|NA
TGTGCCACCCGAGGTCCCATGGATGAGCAGTTCTTC
CATRGPMDEQFF
>TRBJ1-4|few|TRBV10-3|TRBD1
TGTGCCATCAGTGACCCCCCAGGGGGCCGGGATGAAAAACTGTTTTTT
CAISDPPGGRDEKLFF
>TRBJ2-2|few|TRBV10-3|NA
TGTGCCATCAGCCGTCAGGACGGGGCCGGGGAGCTGTTTTTT
CAISRQDGAGELFF
>TRBJ1-2|many|TRBV4-3|NA
TGCGCCAGCAGCCAAGAGATTGTGGGCCGCTATGGCTACACCTTC
CASSQEIVGRYGYTF
>TRBJ2-3|few|TRBV12-3/TRBV12-4|TRBD1
TGTGCCAGCAGCAGACAGGGTTGGGGTGCAGATACGCAGTATTTT
CASSRQGWGADTQYF
>TRBJ1-3|NA|TRBV7-8|NA
TGTGCCAGCAAACCCTCAGGTGGAAACACCATATATTTT
CASKPSGGNTIYF
>TRBJ2-7|many|TRBV5-1|NA
TGCGCCAGCAGCCTCACACCCTCCTACGAGCAGTACTTC
CASSLTPSYEQYF
>TRBJ2-5|few|TRBV6-5|NA
TGTGCCAGCAGTTACGCATCAGGGGTCGAGACCCAGTACTTC
CASSYASGVETQYF
>TRBJ2-1|NA|TRBV6-1|NA
TGTGCCAGCAGACGGGATAGGCGTTACAATGAGCAGTTCTTC
CASRRDRRYNEQFF
>TRBJ2-3|NA|TRBV29-1|TRBD2
TGCAGCGTTGAACTCACTAGCGGGGGGCTCACAGATACGCAGTATTTT
CSVELTSGGLTDTQYF
>TRBJ2-5|NA|TRBV9|NA
TGTGCCAGCAGCGGAGCTAAACAGACCCAGTACTTC
CASSGAKQTQYF
>TRBJ2-3|few|TRBV21-1|NA
TGTGCCAGCAGCAAGAGGGAGAAAGGCACAGATACGCAGTATTTT
CASSKREKGTDTQYF
>TRBJ2-5|NA|TRBV5-6|NA
TGTGCCAGCAGCTTGGTCGTGCGTATTCAAGAGACCCAGTACTTC
CASSLVVRIQETQYF
>TRBJ2-1|few|TRBV5-1|NA
TGCGCCAGCAGCTTGGAAGTGGGGTGGCATGAGCAGTTCTTC
CASSLEVGWHEQFF
>TRBJ2-4|few|TRBV18|NA
TGTGCCAGCTCACCACCCACGGTAGCCAAAAACATTCAGTACTTC
CASSPPTVAKNIQYF
>TRBJ1-2|NA|TRBV12-3/TRBV12-4|NA
TGTGCCAGCACACGGACCCAAGTCCCTAACTATGGCTACACCTTC
CASTRTQVPNYGYTF
>TRBJ2-1|NA|TRBV9|NA
TGTGCCAGCAGCGCCCGGCGACAGAACCCCTACAATGAGCAGTTCTTC
CASSARRQNPYNEQFF
>TRBJ2-7|NA|TRBV6-5|NA
TGTGCCAGCAGTTACCGGCGACAGAGCGCCTACGAGCAGTACTTC
CASSYRRQSAYEQYF
>TRBJ2-7|few|TRBV10-3|NA
TGTGCCAGTGACTCTGAAGGCTTTTCCTACGAGCAGTACTTC
CASDSEGFSYEQYF
>TRBJ2-7|NA|TRBV20-1|TRBD2
TGCAGTGCACCCGGGGGGGGGCCCACCGGCGAGCAGTACTTC
CSAPGGGPTGEQYF
>TRBJ2-1|NA|TRBV7-9|NA
TGTGCCAGCAGCTTAGAAAGGATAGACAATTACAATGAGCAGTTCTTC
CASSLERIDNYNEQFF
>TRBJ2-3|few|TRBV4-2|TRBD2
TGTGCCAGCAGCCAAGAAGCTAGCGGGGGGATCGCAGATACGCAGTATTTT
CASSQEASGGIADTQYF
>TRBJ1-1|NA|TRBV20-1|NA
TGCAGTGCTAGCGGGACGATCACTGAAGCTTTCTTT
CSASGTITEAFF
>TRBJ2-7|NA|TRBV12-5|NA
TGTGCTAGTGGTTTCGCCCCAGAACCATTGTACTTC
CASGFAPEPLYF
>TRBJ2-1|NA|TRBV2|TRBD2
TGTGCCAGCAGTGTTGGTCTAGCGGGAGGCGGGGAGCAGTTCTTC
CASSVGLAGGGEQFF
>TRBJ2-3|few|TRBV27|NA
TGTGCCAGCAGTGCCAGGACGGTCAGCACAGATACGCAGTATTTT
CASSARTVSTDTQYF
>TRBJ1-5|NA|TRBV7-9|NA
TGTGCCAGCAGCGGTGGACGGCACAATCAGCCCCAGCATTTT
CASSGGRHNQPQHF
>TRBJ1-1|few|TRBV7-3|NA
TGTGCCAGCAGCTACAGGGCGGGGAGCACTGAAGCTTTCTTT
CASSYRAGSTEAFF
>TRBJ2-1|NA|TRBV24-1|NA
TGTGCCACCGAATCAATCCGGTTCAATGAGCAGTTCTTC
CATESIRFNEQFF